Sequencing of this T cell receptor beta chain was carried out in a study of beta chain features in type 1 diabetes. Notes on the study in general: PCR might favor shorter templates, but any such skew would affect patients and controls equally. A moderate, significant TCRB CDR3 shortening appeared in type 1 diabetes across four CD4+ subsets. Within patients, naive, central memory and Treg TCRB repertoires seemed more similar than within healthy donors.

The sequenced template was cDNA made from the entire isolated RNA. Clones were read by immunoSEQ multiplex PCR, and TCRdb kept only the in-frame ones, dropping some. The table has more than 300,000 clones, 9.6% seen once. The ends lost 5 bases at V and 2 bases at J; junction bases unmatched: 5. There are 16 residues in the CDR3. Germline CDR1 SGHRS, CDR2 YFSETQ. In regard to this clone: Its antigen remains unknown.

This chain links TRBV5-1 with TRBJ2-3; TRBD2 matches 13 bases. The material sequenced was central memory CD4+ T cells from blood. The clonotype comes from a man aged 25-45 years with type 1 diabetes. The CDR3 here is CASRSGLAGTTDTQYF. The CDR3 region has the DNA TGCGCCAGCAGATCGGGACTAGCGGGAACCACAGATACGCAGTATTTT.